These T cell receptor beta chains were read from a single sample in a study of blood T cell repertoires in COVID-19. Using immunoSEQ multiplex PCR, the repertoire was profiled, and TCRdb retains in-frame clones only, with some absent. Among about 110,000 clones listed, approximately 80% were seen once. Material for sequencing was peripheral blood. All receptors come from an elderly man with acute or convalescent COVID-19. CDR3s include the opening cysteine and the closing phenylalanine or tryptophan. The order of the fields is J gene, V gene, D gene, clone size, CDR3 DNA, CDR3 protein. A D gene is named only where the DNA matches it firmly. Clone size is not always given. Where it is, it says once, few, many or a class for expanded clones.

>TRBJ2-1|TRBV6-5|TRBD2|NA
TGTGCCAGCAGTTATAGCGGGAGGGACTCCTACAATGAGCAGTTCTTC
CASSYSGRDSYNEQFF
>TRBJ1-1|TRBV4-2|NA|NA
TGTGCCAGCAGCCAAGAGTCAGGGCGATATGGTGAAGCTTTCTTT
CASSQESGRYGEAFF
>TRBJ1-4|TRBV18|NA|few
TGTGCCAGCTCACCAGGGCAGAATGAAAAACTGTTTTTT
CASSPGQNEKLFF
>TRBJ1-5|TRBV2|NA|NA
TGTGCCAGCAGTTCTAACAGAGCTGGTCAGCCCCAGCATTTT
CASSSNRAGQPQHF
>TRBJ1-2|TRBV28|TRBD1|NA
TGTGCCAGCAGGCTCTTTGGGCAGGGGGACGGCTACACCTTC
CASRLFGQGDGYTF
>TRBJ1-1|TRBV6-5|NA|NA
TGTGCCAGCAGTTACTCGAGAACAGGCACGACTGAAGCTTTCTTT
CASSYSRTGTTEAFF
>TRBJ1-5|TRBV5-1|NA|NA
TGCGCCAGCAGCTTGGAGTCCCCGAGATTTCAGCCCCAGCATTTT
CASSLESPRFQPQHF
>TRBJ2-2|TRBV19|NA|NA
TGTGCCAGTAGTATTCGGACAACGAACACCGGGGAGCTGTTTTTT
CASSIRTTNTGELFF
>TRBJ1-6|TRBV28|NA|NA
TGTGCCAGCAGTCCCTGGGCTTATAATTCACCCCTCCACTTT
CASSPWAYNSPLHF
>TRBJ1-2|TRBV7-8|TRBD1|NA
TGTGCCAGCAGCTTAGCGACCGGGACAGGGTACTATGGCTACACCTTC
CASSLATGTGYYGYTF
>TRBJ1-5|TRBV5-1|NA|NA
TGCGCCAGCAGCTTCCAGGGGAATCAGCCCCAGCATTTT
CASSFQGNQPQHF
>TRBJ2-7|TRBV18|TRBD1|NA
TGTGCCAGCTCACGAATCGGGACAGGATCCTACGAGCAGTACTTC
CASSRIGTGSYEQYF
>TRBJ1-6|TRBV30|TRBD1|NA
TGTGCCTGGAGTTTAACCGGGACAGGGGGTTCACCCCTCCACTTT
CAWSLTGTGGSPLHF
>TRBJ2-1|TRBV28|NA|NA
TGTGCCAGCAGACCACAACTATTAGGAGTGAGTGAGCAGTTCTTC
CASRPQLLGVSEQFF
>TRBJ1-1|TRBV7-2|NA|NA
TGTGCCAGCAGCCTTCTGGGGGGGCTAAGTACTGAAGCTTTCTTT
CASSLLGGLSTEAFF
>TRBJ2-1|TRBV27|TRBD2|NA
TGTGCCAGCAGTTTGTTCGGGGCCGGGACTAGCGGGAGTGGGGAGCAGTTCTTC
CASSLFGAGTSGSGEQFF
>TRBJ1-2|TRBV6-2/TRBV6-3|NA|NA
TGTGCCAGCAGTGTACAGGGTGGGGTCTCTGGCTACACCTTC
CASSVQGGVSGYTF
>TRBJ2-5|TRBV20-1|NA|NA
TGCAGTGCCATGAAGGGGGAGACCCAGTACTTC
CSAMKGETQYF
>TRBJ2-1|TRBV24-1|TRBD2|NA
TGTGCCACCGGCGGACTAGCGCCACTCAATGAGCAGTTCTTC
CATGGLAPLNEQFF
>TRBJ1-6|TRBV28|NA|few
TGTGCCAGCAGTCAATATTTGAGCTCCTATAATTCACCCCTCCACTTT
CASSQYLSSYNSPLHF
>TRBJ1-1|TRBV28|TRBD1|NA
TGTGCCAGCAGTTTGACAGACAGGGATGAAGCTTTCTTT
CASSLTDRDEAFF
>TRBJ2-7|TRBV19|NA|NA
TGTGCCAGTAGTCGGGGGGCGGATTGGTCCTACGAGCAGTACTTC
CASSRGADWSYEQYF
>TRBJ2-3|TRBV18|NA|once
TGTGCCAGCTCACCTGGACTGACGGATACGCAGTATTTT
CASSPGLTDTQYF
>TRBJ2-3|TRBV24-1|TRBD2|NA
TGTGCCACCAGTGACACCGGGACTAGCAAGCATTTT
CATSDTGTSKHF
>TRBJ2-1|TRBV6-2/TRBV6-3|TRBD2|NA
TGTGCCAGCGGCCCCCACGATAGCGGGGCACACAATGAGCAGTTCTTC
CASGPHDSGAHNEQFF
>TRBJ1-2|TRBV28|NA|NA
TGTGCCAGCAGTGTACTGACAGCCGGCTACACCTTC
CASSVLTAGYTF
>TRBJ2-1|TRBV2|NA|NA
TGTGCCACCGGCAGGCAATACAATGAGCAGTTCTTC
CATGRQYNEQFF
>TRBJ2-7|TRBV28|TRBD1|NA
TGTGCCAGCAGTTTACCCCAAGGACAGGGTAGGCAGTACTTC
CASSLPQGQGRQYF
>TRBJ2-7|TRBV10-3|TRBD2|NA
TGTGCCACAAGGGAAAGCGGGAAAGGGTACGAGCAGTACTTC
CATRESGKGYEQYF
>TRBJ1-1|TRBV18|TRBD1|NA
TGTGCCAGCTCACCCAGACAGGGGAACACTGAAGCTTTCTTT
CASSPRQGNTEAFF
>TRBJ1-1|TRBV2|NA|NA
TGTGCCAGCAGCCGACAAAGCACTGAAGCTTTCTTT
CASSRQSTEAFF
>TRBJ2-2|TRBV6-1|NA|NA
TGTGCCAGCAGGAGCGGAGCGAACACCGGGGAGCTGTTTTTT
CASRSGANTGELFF
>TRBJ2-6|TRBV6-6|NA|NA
TGTGCCAGCACCGACGGGGGAGCTGGGGCCAACGTCCTGACTTTC
CASTDGGAGANVLTF
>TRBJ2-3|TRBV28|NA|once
TGTGCCAGCAGTTTAGTAACTAGCACAGATACGCAGTATTTT
CASSLVTSTDTQYF
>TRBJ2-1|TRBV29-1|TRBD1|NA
TGCAGCTCCCCCAAACAGGGGCTCGGGCAGTTCTTC
CSSPKQGLGQFF
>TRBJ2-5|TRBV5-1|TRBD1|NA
TGCGCCAGCAGATTCGGGACAGGGAGGGAAGAGACCCAGTACTTC
CASRFGTGREETQYF
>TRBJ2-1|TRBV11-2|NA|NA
TGTGCCAGCAGCTTTGAATCGGGGTGGGATTCCCCCTACAATGAGCAGTTCTTC
CASSFESGWDSPYNEQFF
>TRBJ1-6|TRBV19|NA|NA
TGTGCCACCTCAGGGACCTATAATTCACCCCTCCACTTT
CATSGTYNSPLHF
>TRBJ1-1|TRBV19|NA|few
TGTGCCAGTAGTACCCGACACGGCATGAACACTGAAGCTTTCTTT
CASSTRHGMNTEAFF
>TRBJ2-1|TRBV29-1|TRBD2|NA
TGCAGCGTGGGGGGACTAGCGGGAATTTACAATGAGCAGTTCTTC
CSVGGLAGIYNEQFF
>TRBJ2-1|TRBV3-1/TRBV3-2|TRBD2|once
TGTGCCAGCAGTATCTTAACGGGAGGGTCGAGGAATGAGCAGTTCTTC
CASSILTGGSRNEQFF
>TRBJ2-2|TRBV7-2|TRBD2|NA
TGTGCCAGCAGCTTAGTTAGCGGGAGTTCAGGCACCGGGGAGCTGTTTTTT
CASSLVSGSSGTGELFF
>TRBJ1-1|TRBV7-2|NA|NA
TGTGCCAGCAGCCTCACAGGGTTGGACACTGAAGCTTTCTTT
CASSLTGLDTEAFF
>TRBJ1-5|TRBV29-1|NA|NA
TGCAGCGCCTTGGACGGACATAGCAATCAGCCCCAGCATTTT
CSALDGHSNQPQHF
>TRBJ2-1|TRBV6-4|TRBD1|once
TGTGCCAGCAGTGAACAGGGGGGCGGAGAGCAGTTCTTC
CASSEQGGGEQFF
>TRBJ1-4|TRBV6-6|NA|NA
TGTGCCAGCAGTTGGGTCAGGGTGGAAAAACTGTTTTTT
CASSWVRVEKLFF
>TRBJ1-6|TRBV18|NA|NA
TGTGCCAGCTCAGCCGGGACTGGTCAAAATTCACCCCTCCACTTT
CASSAGTGQNSPLHF
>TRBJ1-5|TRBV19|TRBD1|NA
TGTGCCAGTAGGTACCGGGACAGGGACGCGCGCAATCAGCCCCAGCATTTT
CASRYRDRDARNQPQHF
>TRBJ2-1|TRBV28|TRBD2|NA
TGTGCCAGCAGTGTAAGCGGGAGTGGCGATGAGCAGTTCTTC
CASSVSGSGDEQFF
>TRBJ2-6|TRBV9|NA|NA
TGTGCCAGCAGCGTAGGTGAGGGCTCTGGGGCCAACGTCCTGACTTTC
CASSVGEGSGANVLTF
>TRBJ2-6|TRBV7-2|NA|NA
TGTGCCAGCAGCCCAGGGTTCTCTGGGGCCAACGTCCTGACTTTC
CASSPGFSGANVLTF
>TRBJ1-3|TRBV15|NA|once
TGTGCCACCAGCAGAGATTTGGCAGGTCGCTCTGGAAACACCATATATTTT
CATSRDLAGRSGNTIYF
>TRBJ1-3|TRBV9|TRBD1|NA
TGTGCCAGCAGCGACAGGGGGTCGGGGGGAAACACCATATATTTT
CASSDRGSGGNTIYF
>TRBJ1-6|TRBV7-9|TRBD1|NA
TGTGCCAGCAGCTCGACAGGGGATTCACCCCTCCACTTT
CASSSTGDSPLHF
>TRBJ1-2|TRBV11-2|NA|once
TGTGCCAGCAGCTCCCTATACCCCGGGGATGGCTACACCTTC
CASSSLYPGDGYTF
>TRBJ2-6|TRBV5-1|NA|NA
TGCGCCAGCAGCTTGTCTCAGGCGGGGGCCAACGTCCTGACTTTC
CASSLSQAGANVLTF
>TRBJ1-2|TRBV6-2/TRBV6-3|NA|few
TGTGCCAGCAGTTACTCGAGGGCGGAATGGAACTATGGCTACACCTTC
CASSYSRAEWNYGYTF